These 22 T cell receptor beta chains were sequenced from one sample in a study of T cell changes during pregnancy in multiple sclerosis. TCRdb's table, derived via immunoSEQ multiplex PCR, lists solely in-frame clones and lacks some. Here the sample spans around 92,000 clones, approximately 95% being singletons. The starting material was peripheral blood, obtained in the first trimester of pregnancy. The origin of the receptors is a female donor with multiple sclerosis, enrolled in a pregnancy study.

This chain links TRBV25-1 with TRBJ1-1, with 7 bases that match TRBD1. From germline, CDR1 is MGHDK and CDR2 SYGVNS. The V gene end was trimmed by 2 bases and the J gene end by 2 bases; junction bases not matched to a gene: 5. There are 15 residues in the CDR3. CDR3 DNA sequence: TGTGCCAGCAGTGAAGAGGGGGCTAGAAACACTGAAGCTTTCTTT. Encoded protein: CASSEEGARNTEAFF.

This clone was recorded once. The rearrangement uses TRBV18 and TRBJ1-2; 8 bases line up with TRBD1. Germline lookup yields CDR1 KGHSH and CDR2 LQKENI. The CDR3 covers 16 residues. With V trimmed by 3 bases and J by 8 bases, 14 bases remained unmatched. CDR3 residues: CASSPYIDGTGKGYTF. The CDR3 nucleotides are TGTGCCAGCTCACCGTACATCGACGGGACAGGAAAAGGCTACACCTTC.

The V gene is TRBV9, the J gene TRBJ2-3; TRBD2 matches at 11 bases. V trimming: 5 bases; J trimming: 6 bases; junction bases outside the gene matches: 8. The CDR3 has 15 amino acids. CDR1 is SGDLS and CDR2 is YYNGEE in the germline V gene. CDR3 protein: CASSIAGGGPDTQYF. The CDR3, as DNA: TGTGCCAGCAGTATAGCGGGGGGGGGACCGGATACGCAGTATTTT. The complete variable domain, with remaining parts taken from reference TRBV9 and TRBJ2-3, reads DSGVTQTPKHLITATGQRVTLRCSPRSGDLSVYWYQQSLDQGLQFLIQYYNGEERAKGNILERFSAQQFPDLHSELNLSSLELGDSALYFCASSIAGGGPDTQYFGPGTRLTVL.

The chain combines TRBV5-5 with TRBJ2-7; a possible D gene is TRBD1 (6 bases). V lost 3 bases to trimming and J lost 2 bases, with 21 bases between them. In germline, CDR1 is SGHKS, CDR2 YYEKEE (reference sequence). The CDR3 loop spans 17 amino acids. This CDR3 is CASSSLPMDAGAYEQYF. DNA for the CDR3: TGTGCCAGCAGCTCCCTACCCATGGACGCAGGGGCCTACGAGCAGTACTTC.

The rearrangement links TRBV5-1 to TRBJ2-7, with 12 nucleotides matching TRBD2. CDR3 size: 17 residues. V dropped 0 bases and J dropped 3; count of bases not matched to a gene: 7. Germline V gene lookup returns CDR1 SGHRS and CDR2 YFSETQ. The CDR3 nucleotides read TGCGCCAGCAGCTTGGAGTCCTCACTAGCGGGGGGCTACGAGCAGTACTTC. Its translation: CASSLESSLAGGYEQYF.

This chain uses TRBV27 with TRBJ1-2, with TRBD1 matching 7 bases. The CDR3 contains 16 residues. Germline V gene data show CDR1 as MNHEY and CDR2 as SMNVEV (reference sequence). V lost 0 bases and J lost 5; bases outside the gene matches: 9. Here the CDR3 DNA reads TGTGCCAGCAGTTTATCCTCATCCAACAGGGGTTATGGCTACACCTTC. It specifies CASSLSSSNRGYGYTF.

DNA for the CDR3: TGCAGCGTTGAACAGGACTATGGCTACACCTTC. Translated: CSVEQDYGYTF. The V call is TRBV29-1, the J call TRBJ1-2; D call uncertain. V was shortened by 2 bases and J by 3 bases, with 4 bases between the two germline ends. Germline lookup yields CDR1 SQVTM and CDR2 ANQGSEA. The CDR3 sequence is 11 residues long.

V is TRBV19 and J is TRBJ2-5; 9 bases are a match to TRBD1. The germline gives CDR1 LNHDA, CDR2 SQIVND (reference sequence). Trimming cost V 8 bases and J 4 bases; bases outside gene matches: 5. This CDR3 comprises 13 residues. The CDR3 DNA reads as TGTGCCAGTGCCGGGACAGGGACAGAGACCCAGTACTTC. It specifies CASAGTGTETQYF.

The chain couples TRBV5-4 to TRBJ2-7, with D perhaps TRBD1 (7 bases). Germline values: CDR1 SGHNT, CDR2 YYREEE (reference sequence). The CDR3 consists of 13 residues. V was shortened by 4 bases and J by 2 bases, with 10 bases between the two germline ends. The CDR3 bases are TGTGCCAGCAGCGCGGGGACAGCCTACGAGCAGTACTTC. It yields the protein CASSAGTAYEQYF. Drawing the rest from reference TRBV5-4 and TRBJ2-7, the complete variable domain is ETGVTQSPTHLIKTRGQQVTLRCSSQSGHNTVSWYQQALGQGPQFIFQYYREEENGRGNFPPRFSGLQFPNYSSELNVNALELDDSALYLCASSAGTAYEQYFGPGTRLTVT.

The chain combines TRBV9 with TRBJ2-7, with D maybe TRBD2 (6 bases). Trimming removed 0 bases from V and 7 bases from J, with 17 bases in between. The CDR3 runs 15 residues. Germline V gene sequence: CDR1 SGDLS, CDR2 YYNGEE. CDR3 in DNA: TGTGCCAGCAGCGTAGGGGGCGGCGGGACCGGGGAGCAGTACTTC. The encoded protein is CASSVGGGGTGEQYF.

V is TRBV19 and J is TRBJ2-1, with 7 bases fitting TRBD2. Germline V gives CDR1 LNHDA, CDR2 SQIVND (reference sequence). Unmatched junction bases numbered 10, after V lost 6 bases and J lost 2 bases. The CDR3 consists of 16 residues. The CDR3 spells CASSSQRGGAYNEQFF. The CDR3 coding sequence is TGTGCCAGTAGCTCCCAGCGGGGTGGGGCCTACAATGAGCAGTTCTTC.

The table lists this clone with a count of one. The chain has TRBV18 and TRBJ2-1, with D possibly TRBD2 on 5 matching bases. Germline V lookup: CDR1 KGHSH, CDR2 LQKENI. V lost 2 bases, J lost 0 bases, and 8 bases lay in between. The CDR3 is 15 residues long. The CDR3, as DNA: TGTGCCAGCTCACCATTGGGGAGCTCCTACAATGAGCAGTTCTTC. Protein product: CASSPLGSSYNEQFF.

CDR3 sequence: CASSRIGGPYEQYF. The DNA for the CDR3 is TGTGCCAGCAGTAGGATAGGGGGCCCCTACGAGCAGTACTTC. The chain has TRBV6-5 and TRBJ2-7, with TRBD1 identical over 7 bases. Per germline, CDR1 MNHEY and CDR2 SVGAGI. The CDR3 spans 14 residues. Unmatched junction bases numbered 6, after V lost 5 bases and J lost 2 bases.

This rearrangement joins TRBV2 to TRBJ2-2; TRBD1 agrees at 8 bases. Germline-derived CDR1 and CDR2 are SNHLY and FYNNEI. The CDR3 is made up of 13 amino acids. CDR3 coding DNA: TGTGCGACCGGGACAGGGAACACCGGGGAGCTGTTTTTT. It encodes CATGTGNTGELFF.

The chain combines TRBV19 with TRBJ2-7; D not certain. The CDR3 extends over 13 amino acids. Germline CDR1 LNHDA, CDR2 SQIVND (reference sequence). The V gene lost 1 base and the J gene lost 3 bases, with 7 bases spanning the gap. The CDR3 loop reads CASSIGSVYEQYF. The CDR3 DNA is TGTGCCAGTAGTATAGGCTCGGTCTACGAGCAGTACTTC.

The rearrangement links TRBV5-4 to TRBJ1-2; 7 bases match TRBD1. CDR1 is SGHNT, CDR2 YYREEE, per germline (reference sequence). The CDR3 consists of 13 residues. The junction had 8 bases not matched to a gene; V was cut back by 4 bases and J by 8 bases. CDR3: CASSLQGELGYTF. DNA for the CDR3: TGTGCCAGCAGCCTCCAGGGGGAGTTAGGCTACACCTTC.

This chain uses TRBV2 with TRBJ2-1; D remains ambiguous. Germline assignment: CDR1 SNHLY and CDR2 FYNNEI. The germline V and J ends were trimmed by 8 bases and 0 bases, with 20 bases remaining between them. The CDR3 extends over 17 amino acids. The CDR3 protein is CASARERLTSSYNEQFF. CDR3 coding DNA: TGTGCCAGCGCCCGAGAGAGGCTCACGAGCTCCTACAATGAGCAGTTCTTC.

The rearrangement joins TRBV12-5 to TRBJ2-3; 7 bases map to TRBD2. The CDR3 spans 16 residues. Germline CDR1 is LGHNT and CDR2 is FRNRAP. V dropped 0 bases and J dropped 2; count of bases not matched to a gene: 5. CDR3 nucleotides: TGTGCTAGTGGTTTGGTTTCCGGGGGGAACACAGATACGCAGTATTTT. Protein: CASGLVSGGNTDTQYF.

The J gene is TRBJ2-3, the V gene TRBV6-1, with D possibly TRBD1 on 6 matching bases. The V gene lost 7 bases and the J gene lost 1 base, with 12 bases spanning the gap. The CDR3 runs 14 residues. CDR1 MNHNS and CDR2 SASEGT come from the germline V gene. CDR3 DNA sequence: TGTGCCAGCAAGGGGGTAGGGGGCACAGATACGCAGTATTTT. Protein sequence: CASKGVGGTDTQYF.

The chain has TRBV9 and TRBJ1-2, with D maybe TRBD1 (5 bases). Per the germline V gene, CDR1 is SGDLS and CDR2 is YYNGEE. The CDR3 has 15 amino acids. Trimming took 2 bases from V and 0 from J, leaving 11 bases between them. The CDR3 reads CASSVSGTPNYGYTF. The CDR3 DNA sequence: TGTGCCAGCAGCGTGAGCGGGACCCCTAACTATGGCTACACCTTC.

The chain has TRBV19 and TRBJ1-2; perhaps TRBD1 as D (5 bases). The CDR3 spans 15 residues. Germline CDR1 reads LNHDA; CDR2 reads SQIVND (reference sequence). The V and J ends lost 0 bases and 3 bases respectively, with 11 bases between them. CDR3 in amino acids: CASSIDSTDHYGYTF. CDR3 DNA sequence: TGTGCCAGTAGTATAGATTCGACAGATCACTATGGCTACACCTTC.

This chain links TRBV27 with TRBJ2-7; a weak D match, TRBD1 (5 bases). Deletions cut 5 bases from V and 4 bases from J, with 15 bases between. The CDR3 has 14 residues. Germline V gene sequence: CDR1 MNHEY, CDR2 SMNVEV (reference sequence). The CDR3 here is CASSEQTEGYEQYF. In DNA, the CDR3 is TGTGCCAGCAGTGAGCAGACAGAAGGATACGAGCAGTACTTC.